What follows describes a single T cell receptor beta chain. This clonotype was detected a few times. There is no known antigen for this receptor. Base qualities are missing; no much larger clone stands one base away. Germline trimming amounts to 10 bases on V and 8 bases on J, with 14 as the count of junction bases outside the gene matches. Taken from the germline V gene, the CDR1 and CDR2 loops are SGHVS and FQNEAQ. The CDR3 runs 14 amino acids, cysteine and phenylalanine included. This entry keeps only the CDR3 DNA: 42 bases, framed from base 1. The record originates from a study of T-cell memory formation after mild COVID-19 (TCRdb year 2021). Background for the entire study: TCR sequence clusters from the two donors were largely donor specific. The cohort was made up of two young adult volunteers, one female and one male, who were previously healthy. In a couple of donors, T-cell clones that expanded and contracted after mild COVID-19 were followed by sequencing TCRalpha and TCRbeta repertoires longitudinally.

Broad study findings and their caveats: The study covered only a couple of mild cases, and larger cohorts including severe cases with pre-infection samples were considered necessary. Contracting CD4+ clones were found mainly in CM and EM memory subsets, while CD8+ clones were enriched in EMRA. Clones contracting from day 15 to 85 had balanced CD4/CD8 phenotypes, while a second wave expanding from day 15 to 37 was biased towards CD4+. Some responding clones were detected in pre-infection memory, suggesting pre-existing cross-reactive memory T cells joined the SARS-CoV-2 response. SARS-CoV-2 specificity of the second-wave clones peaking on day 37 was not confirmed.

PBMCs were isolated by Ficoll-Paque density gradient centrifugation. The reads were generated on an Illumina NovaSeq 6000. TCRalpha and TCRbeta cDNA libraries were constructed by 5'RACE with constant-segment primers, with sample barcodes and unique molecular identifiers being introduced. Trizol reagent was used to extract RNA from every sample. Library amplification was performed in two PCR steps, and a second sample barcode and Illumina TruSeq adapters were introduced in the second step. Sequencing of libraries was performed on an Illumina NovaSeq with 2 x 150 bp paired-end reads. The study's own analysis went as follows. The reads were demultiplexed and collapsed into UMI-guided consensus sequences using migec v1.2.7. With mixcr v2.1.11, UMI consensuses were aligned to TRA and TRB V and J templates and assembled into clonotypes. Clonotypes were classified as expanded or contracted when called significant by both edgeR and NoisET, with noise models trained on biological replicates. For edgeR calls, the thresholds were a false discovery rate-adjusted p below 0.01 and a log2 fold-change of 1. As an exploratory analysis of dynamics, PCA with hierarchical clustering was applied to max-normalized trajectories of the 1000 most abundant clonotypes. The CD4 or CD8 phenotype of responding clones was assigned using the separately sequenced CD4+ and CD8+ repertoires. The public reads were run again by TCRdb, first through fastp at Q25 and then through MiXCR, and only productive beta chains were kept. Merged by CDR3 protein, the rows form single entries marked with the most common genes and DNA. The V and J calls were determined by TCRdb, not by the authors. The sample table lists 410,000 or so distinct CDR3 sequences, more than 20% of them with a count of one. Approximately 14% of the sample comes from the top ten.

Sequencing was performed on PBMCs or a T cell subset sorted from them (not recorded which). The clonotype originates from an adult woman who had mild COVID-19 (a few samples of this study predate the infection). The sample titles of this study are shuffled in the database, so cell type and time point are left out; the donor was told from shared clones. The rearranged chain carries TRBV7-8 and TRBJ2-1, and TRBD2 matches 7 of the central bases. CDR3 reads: CATLGRGRFYEQFF. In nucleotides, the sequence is TGTGCCACACTTGGGAGGGGCAGGTTTTATGAGCAGTTCTTC.